This T cell receptor beta chain appears in the sequencing data of a study of blood T cell repertoires in COVID-19. Study context: Samples came from the United States, Italy and Spain, spanning acute and convalescent COVID-19. PBMCs, B-cell-depleted T cells, or T cells provided the cDNA or gDNA that made up the material.

V shed 11 bases and J 4 bases; nucleotides not matched to a gene: 5. Germline V gene lookup returns CDR1 MNHEY and CDR2 SVGAGI. This CDR3 comprises 12 residues. Original processing notes: From reference gene primer amplification, estimates of nucleated cell counts were derived. Only in-frame clones appear in the TCRdb table, and some are missing; sequencing was by immunoSEQ multiplex PCR. For V, J and clone size, that table is used; D and trimming come from the DNA. There are roughly 700,000 clones in the sample; about 90% occur only once, and roughly 0.25% lies in the top ten. The chain couples TRBV6-5 to TRBJ2-3; 8 bases map to TRBD1. The sample consisted of peripheral blood. This clonotype was sampled from a woman between 18 and 29 years old with acute or convalescent COVID-19. This CDR3 reads CAGGQGPDTQYF. DNA for the CDR3: TGTGCCGGCGGACAGGGCCCAGATACGCAGTATTTT.